This TCR beta chain was identified during a study of shared clonotypes between healthy human individuals. Study results and limitations: Non-shared clonotypes displayed generation probabilities falling below those of clonotypes present in all four donors.

Generated by immunoSEQ multiplex PCR, the TCRdb table keeps only in-frame clones and is missing some. The data show some 1.4 million clones, roughly 95% seen once. V dropped 5 bases and J dropped 3 bases, with 14 bases sitting between them. CDR1 and CDR2 (germline): SGHTA, FQGNSA. The CDR3 sequence is 14 residues long. Within Nashville, Tennessee resided all donors, each a Caucasian adult. CD4+ cell separation produced CD45RA+ naive and CD45RA-negative memory subsets. The sample holds one count of this clone. Its specificity is not known. The sample comprised naive CD4+ T cells sorted from blood. The subset denotes: CD45RA+ positively selected. This chain uses TRBV7-2 with TRBJ2-7, with D unclear. The source is a man younger than 40 in good health. CDR3 loop: CASSPPPTYYEQYF. CDR3 in DNA: TGTGCCAGCAGCCCCCCGCCTACCTACTACGAGCAGTACTTC. Full variable domain (missing parts from reference TRBV7-2 and TRBJ2-7): GAGVSQSPSNKVTEKGKDVELRCDPISGHTALYWYRQSLGQGLEFLIYFQGNSAPDKSGLPSDRFSAERTGGSVSTLTIQRTQQEDSAVYLCASSPPPTYYEQYFGPGTRLTVT.